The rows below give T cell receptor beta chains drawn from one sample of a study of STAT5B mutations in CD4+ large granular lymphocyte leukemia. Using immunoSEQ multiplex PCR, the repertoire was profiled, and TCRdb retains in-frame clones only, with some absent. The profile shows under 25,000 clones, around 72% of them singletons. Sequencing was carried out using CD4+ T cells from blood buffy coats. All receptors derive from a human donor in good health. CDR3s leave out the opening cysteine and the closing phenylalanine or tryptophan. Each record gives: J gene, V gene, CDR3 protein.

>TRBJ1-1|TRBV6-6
ASSYSRAGEAF
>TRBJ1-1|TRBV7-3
ASSWTWGTEAF
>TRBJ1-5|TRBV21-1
ASPQRGMQPQH
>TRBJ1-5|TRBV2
ASSVVGSNQPQH
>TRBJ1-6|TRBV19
ASSIGGRNNSPLH
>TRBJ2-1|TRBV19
ASSSASSYNEQF
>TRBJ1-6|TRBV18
ASSPVASGSPLH
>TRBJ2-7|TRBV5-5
ASSLALHSYEQY
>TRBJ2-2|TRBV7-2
ASSLTGAKTNTGELF
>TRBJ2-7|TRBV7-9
ASSPRTGRSTLWEQY
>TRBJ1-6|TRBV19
ASNRGTVNSPLH
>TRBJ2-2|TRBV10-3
AIGGLAGEIGELF
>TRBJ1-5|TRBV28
ASSTKRVGAGQPQH
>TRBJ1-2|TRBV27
ASSSGTGGFGYT
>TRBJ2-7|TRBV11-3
ASRDGGEQY
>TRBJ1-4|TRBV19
ASGRGTDNEKLF
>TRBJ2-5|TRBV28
ASSSPLAGPRETQY
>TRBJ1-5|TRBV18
ASSPVGAGNQPQH
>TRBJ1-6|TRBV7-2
ASRRQGSYNSPLH
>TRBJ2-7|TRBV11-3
ASSLDASLGEQY
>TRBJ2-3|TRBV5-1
ASSPRTSGGARNTQY
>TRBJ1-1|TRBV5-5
ASSLEVVVQNEAF
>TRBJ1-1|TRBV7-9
ASSTVTEAF
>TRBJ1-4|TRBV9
ASSEGVPVTATNEKLF
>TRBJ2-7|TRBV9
ASSVRQGASEQY
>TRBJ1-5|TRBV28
ASRPAGWGSNQPQH
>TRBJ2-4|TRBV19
ASSKGGVAKNIQY
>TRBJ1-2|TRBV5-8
ASSPGQGFGYT
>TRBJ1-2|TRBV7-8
ASSRQPTTGIYGYT
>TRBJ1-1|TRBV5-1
ASSLEGRAF
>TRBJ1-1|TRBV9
ASSPSLNTEAF
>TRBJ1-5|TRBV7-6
ASSLGGRGPGEGNQPQH
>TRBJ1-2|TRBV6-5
ASSLTGRTYGYT
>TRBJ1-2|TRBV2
ASRIDRDYGYT
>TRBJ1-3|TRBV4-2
ASSQDTTGSGNTIY
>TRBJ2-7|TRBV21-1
ASGTGASYEQY
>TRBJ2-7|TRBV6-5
ASSSGDTSRH
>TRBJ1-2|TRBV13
ASSSYRGLNGYT
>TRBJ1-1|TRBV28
ASSLLRGQAF
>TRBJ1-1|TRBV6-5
ASSYGGQPEAF
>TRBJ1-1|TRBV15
ATSREGGTNTEAF
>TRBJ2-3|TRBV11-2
ASSQTTSGGFLDTQY
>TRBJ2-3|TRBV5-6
ASSYPSGGVSDTQY
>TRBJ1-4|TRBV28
ASSLARALRTNEKLF
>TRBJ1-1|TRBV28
ASRTGPELAF
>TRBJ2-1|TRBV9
ASGKGPHNEQF
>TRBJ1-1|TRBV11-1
ASSLTRGTEAF
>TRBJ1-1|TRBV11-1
ASSLARWGDYTEAF
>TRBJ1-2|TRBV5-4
ASSTGGAGRRYT
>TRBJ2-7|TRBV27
ASSLLEKPYEQY